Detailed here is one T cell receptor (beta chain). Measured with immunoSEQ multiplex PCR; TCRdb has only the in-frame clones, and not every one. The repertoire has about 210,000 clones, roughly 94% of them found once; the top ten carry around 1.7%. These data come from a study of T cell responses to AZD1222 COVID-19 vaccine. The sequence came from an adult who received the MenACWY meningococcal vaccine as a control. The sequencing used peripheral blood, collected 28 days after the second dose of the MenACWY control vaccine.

This chain's CDR3 is CASSHREDEQFF. DNA for the CDR3: TGTGCCAGCTCGCATCGAGAAGACGAGCAGTTCTTC. V usage is TRBV18 and J usage is TRBJ2-1; D unclear. Deletions cut 6 bases from V and 10 bases from J, with 13 bases between. This CDR3 has 12 amino acids. Looked up from germline, CDR1 is KGHSH and CDR2 is LQKENI. Looking up the rest from reference TRBV18 and TRBJ2-1 gives the full variable domain: NAGVMQNPRHLVRRRGQEARLRCSPMKGHSHVYWYRQLPEEGLKFMVYLQKENIIDESGMPKERFSAEFPKEGPSILRIQQVVRGDSAAYFCASSHREDEQFFGPGTRLTVL.